This T cell receptor beta chain appears in the sequencing data of a study of CD8 T cells in ankylosing spondylitis. Study results and limitations: Reported data indicate significant enrichment of disease-linked clones within matched ankylosing spondylitis synovial fluid. Apparently characteristic of ankylosing spondylitis blood was a TCR beta motif (about 8 highly homologous variants).

TCRdb re-called the 5' RACE reads through MiXCR, storing one row per CDR3 protein. The profile shows fewer than 550,000 distinct CDR3 sequences, about 5% of them singletons. For this clonotype: The antigen is unknown.

The germline V gene encodes CDR1 KGHSH and CDR2 LQKENI. V was trimmed by 3 bases and J by 4 bases, leaving 13 bases between them. The CDR3 is 14 residues long. The sequencing input was blood, either unsorted or a sorted T cell fraction (not recorded which). The rearrangement joins TRBV18 to TRBJ2-7; D call uncertain. The receptor was derived from a male donor with ankylosing spondylitis. CDR3 in DNA: TGTGCCAGCTCACCGACTGAAAGGCGATACGAGCAGTACTTC. It specifies CASSPTERRYEQYF.